These T cell receptor beta chains were read from a single sample in a study of PD-1 blockade in classical Hodgkin lymphoma. The method was immunoSEQ multiplex PCR; TCRdb's version includes in-frame clones alone and lacks a portion of them. Of about 7,900 clones listed, 75% to 80% are singletons. Sample: peripheral blood mononuclear cells (PBMCs), taken before the fourth cycle of nivolumab. The receptor set was obtained from a human donor with classical Hodgkin lymphoma. Both conserved end residues are part of each CDR3. D genes are given only for firm matches. The size of a clone is reported for some rows only, either as once, few or many, or as a class for expanded clones.

j_call d_call clone_size v_call cdr3_nt cdr3_aa
TRBJ2-3 . . TRBV9 TGTGCCAGCAGCGTAGCGGCGGGGAAAACAGATACGCAGTATTTT CASSVAAGKTDTQYF
TRBJ1-5 . . TRBV7-6 TGTGCCAGCAGCCCAGACAGAAATAGCAATCAGCCCCAGCATTTT CASSPDRNSNQPQHF
TRBJ2-1 TRBD2 . TRBV9 TGTGCCAGCAGCGTAGGAGGGACTACCTACAATGAGCAGTTCTTC CASSVGGTTYNEQFF
TRBJ2-7 TRBD2 . TRBV15 TGTGCCACCAGCCCGGGACTAAACTACGAGCAGTACTTC CATSPGLNYEQYF
TRBJ2-2 . few TRBV2 TGTGCCAGCAGTGGGGCCCGGGGCACCGGGGAGCTGTTTTTT CASSGARGTGELFF
TRBJ2-3 TRBD1 once TRBV19 TGTGCCAGTAGCCTTACAGGGGATTCCACAGATACGCAGTATTTT CASSLTGDSTDTQYF
TRBJ1-5 TRBD1 . TRBV5-6 TGTGCCAGCAGCTTTTACAGGGGAGCTGGGGATCAGCCCCAGCATTTT CASSFYRGAGDQPQHF
TRBJ1-1 . . TRBV28 TGTGCCAGCCAACGGGCCGGACCAGGGAACACTGAAGCTTTCTTT CASQRAGPGNTEAFF
TRBJ2-5 . . TRBV4-1 TGCGCCAGCAGCCAAAATAAGGGCAGGACTACACTAAAAGAGACCCAGTACTTC CASSQNKGRTTLKETQYF
TRBJ1-6 . . TRBV28 TGTGCCAGCAGTTTGGGGTGGAGGGCGGCTTATAATTCACCCCTCCACTTT CASSLGWRAAYNSPLHF
TRBJ2-3 . . TRBV6-5 TGTGCCATCGGGGGCAGCACAGATACGCAGTATTTT CAIGGSTDTQYF
TRBJ2-3 . . TRBV7-2 TGTGCCAGCAGCTTATCTTCCGATACGCAGTATTTT CASSLSSDTQYF
TRBJ2-7 TRBD1 . TRBV28 TGTGCCAGCAGTTTGACAGGGTCCCTGGGCTACGAGCAGTACTTC CASSLTGSLGYEQYF
TRBJ2-5 TRBD2 . TRBV25-1 TGTGCCAGCGGCGGACTAGCGGGAGGTCAGACCCAGTACTTC CASGGLAGGQTQYF
TRBJ2-2 TRBD2 once TRBV27 TGTGCCAGCAGAATTCTTAGCGGGGGGGCCTCAGTCACCGGGGAGCTGTTTTTT CASRILSGGASVTGELFF
TRBJ2-5 . . TRBV11-3 TGTGCCAGCAGCGGTCCGGGGAACTTGGAGACCCAGTACTTC CASSGPGNLETQYF
TRBJ2-3 TRBD2 . TRBV5-4 TGTGCCAGCAGCTTGGGCGGGGGAAGCACAGATACGCAGTATTTT CASSLGGGSTDTQYF